The 7 T cell receptor beta chains listed next were all sequenced from one sample in a study of cytomegalovirus exposure and HLA in healthy donors. Both 60 Vbeta primers and 13 Jbeta primers went into the PCR. The repertoire was sequenced with immunoSEQ multiplex PCR; TCRdb's copy has only in-frame clones and lacks some. This sample's table has 150,000 or so clones. Sequencing was carried out using PBMCs. Source of these receptors: a man between 18 and 29 years old in good health and CMV-seronegative.

The rearrangement joins TRBV5-7 to TRBJ2-1, with 10 bases matching TRBD2. TRBV5-7 is an ORF, and what it does is uncertain. V dropped 2 bases and J dropped 5; count of bases not matched to a gene: 7. CDR3 size: 16 residues. CDR3 in DNA: TGTGCCAGCAGCTTTTTGCCTAGCGGGAGACACAATGAGCAGTTCTTC. It encodes CASSFLPSGRHNEQFF.

The chain is built from TRBV18 and TRBJ2-3; D is undetermined. The CDR3 runs 14 residues. Germline V lookup: CDR1 KGHSH, CDR2 LQKENI. With 2 bases removed from V and 6 bases from J, the gap between germline ends came to 12 bases. This CDR3 is CASSPIVMPDTQYF. As DNA, the CDR3 is TGTGCCAGCTCACCAATAGTGATGCCCGATACGCAGTATTTT.

The J gene is TRBJ2-7, the V gene TRBV18, with D possibly TRBD2 on 6 matching bases. The CDR3 covers 16 residues. V shed 3 bases and J shed 2 bases, with 17 bases lying between them. Germline assignment: CDR1 KGHSH and CDR2 LQKENI. CDR3 DNA sequence: TGTGCCAGCTCACCTCCCGGGACTTCCCCTACCTACGAGCAGTACTTC. Its protein product is CASSPPGTSPTYEQYF. Using reference TRBV18 and TRBJ2-7 for the parts outside the CDR3, the full variable domain is NAGVMQNPRHLVRRRGQEARLRCSPMKGHSHVYWYRQLPEEGLKFMVYLQKENIIDESGMPKERFSAEFPKEGPSILRIQQVVRGDSAAYFCASSPPGTSPTYEQYFGPGTRLTVT.

This chain joins TRBV5-1 and TRBJ2-3; tentative D call: TRBD2 (5 bases). CDR1 and CDR2 from the germline V gene are SGHRS and YFSETQ. V lost 3 bases to trimming and J lost 4 bases, with 12 bases between them. The CDR3 extends over 14 amino acids. This CDR3 reads CASSSTRPADTQYF. CDR3 DNA sequence: TGCGCCAGCAGCTCCACTAGGCCAGCAGATACGCAGTATTTT.

The chain couples TRBV6-1 to TRBJ2-4, with D tentatively TRBD1 (5 bases). Trimming pared 7 bases from V and 8 bases from J, leaving 18 bases between. CDR1 and CDR2 from the germline V gene are MNHNS and SASEGT. The CDR3 sequence is 14 residues long. This chain's CDR3 is CASTSRQGSDIQYF. The CDR3 DNA is TGTGCCAGCACCTCTCGGCAGGGTTCGGACATTCAGTACTTC.

The rearrangement links TRBV9 to TRBJ2-3; 8 positions match TRBD1. V trimming: 5 bases; J trimming: 6 bases; junction bases outside the gene matches: 11. Germline V gene lookup returns CDR1 SGDLS and CDR2 YYNGEE. The CDR3 has 15 amino acids. The CDR3 loop reads CASSRTGSLTDTQYF. The DNA of the CDR3 is TGTGCCAGCAGTCGGACAGGGTCTTTAACTGATACGCAGTATTTT.

The chain employs TRBV5-6 and TRBJ1-2, with D perhaps TRBD1 (6 bases). Trimming removed 4 bases at V and 7 bases at J, with 14 bases between. The CDR3 spans 13 residues. The germline gives CDR1 SGHDT, CDR2 YYEEEE. CDR3 bases: TGTGCCAGCAGCAGAACAGGGCCCCGTGGCTACACCTTC. This encodes CASSRTGPRGYTF. The whole variable domain, remainder taken from reference TRBV5-6 and TRBJ1-2, is DAGVTQSPTHLIKTRGQQVTLRCSPKSGHDTVSWYQQALGQGPQFIFQYYEEEERQRGNFPDRFSGHQFPNYSSELNVNALLLGDSALYLCASSRTGPRGYTFGSGTRLTVV.